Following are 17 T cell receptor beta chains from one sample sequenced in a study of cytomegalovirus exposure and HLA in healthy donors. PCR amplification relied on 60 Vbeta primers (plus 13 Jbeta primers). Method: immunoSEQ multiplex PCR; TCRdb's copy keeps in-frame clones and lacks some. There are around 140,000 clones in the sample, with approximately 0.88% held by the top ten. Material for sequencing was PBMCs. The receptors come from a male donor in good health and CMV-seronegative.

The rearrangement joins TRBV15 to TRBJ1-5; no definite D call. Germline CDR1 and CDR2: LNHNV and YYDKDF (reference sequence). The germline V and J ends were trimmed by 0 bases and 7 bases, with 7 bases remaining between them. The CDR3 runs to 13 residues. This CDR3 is CATSREISQPQHF. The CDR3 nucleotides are TGTGCCACCAGCAGAGAAATTAGCCAGCCCCAGCATTTT. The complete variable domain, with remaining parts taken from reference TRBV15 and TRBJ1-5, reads DAMVIQNPRYQVTQFGKPVTLSCSQTLNHNVMYWYQQKSSQAPKLLFHYYDKDFNNEADTPDNFQSRRPNTSFCFLDIRSPGLGDTAMYLCATSREISQPQHFGDGTRLSIL.

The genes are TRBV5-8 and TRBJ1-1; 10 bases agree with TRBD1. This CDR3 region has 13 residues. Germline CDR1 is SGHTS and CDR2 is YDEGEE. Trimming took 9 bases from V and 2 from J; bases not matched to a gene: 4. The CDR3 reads CATDRGLNTEAFF. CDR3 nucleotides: TGTGCCACCGACAGGGGGCTTAACACTGAAGCTTTCTTT.

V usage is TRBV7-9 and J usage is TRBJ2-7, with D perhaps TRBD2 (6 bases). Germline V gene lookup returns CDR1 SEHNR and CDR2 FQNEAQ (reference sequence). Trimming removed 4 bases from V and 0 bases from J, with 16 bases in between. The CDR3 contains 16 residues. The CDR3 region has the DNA TGTGCCAGCAGCTATACCGGGACTCACCTCTCCTACGAGCAGTACTTC. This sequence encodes CASSYTGTHLSYEQYF.

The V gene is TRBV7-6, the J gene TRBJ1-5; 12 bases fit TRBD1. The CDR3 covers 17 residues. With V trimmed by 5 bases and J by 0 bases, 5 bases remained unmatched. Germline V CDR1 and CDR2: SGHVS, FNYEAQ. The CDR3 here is CASSPGQGAYSNQPQHF. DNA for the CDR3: TGTGCCAGCAGCCCGGGACAGGGGGCTTATAGCAATCAGCCCCAGCATTTT. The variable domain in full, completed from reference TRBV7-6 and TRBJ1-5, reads GAGVSQSPRYKVTKRGQDVALRCDPISGHVSLYWYRQALGQGPEFLTYFNYEAQQDKSGLPNDRFSAERPEGSISTLTIQRTEQRDSAMYRCASSPGQGAYSNQPQHFGDGTRLSIL.

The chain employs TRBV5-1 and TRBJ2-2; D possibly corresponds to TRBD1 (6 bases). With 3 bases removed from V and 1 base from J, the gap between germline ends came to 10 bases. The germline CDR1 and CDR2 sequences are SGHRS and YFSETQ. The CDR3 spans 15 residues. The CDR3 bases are TGCGCCAGCAGCTCCCGGGACATGAACACCGGGGAGCTGTTTTTT. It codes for CASSSRDMNTGELFF.

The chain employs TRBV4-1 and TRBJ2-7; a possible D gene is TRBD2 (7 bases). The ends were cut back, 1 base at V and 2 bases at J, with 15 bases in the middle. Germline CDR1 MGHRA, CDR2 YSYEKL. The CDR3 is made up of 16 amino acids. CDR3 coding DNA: TGCGCCAGCAGCCAAGGCGGGGGCCGATCTACCTACGAGCAGTACTTC. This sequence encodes CASSQGGGRSTYEQYF.

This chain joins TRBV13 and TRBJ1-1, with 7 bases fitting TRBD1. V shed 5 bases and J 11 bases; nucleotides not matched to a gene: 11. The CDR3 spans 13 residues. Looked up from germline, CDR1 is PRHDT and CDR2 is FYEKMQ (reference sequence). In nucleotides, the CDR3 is TGTGCCAGCAGCCCGGAAGGGGGCGGAGGGGCTTTCTTT. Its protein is CASSPEGGGGAFF. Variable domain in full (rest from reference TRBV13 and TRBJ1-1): AAGVIQSPRHLIKEKRETATLKCYPIPRHDTVYWYQQGPGQDPQFLISFYEKMQSDKGSIPDRFSAQQFSDYHSELNMSSLELGDSALYFCASSPEGGGGAFFGQGTRLTVV.

The CDR3 region is CASSLEQAYNEQFF. The CDR3 bases are TGCGCCAGCAGCTTGGAACAGGCCTACAATGAGCAGTTCTTC. This chain connects TRBV5-1 to TRBJ2-1, with TRBD1 as a possible D gene (5 bases). Germline-derived CDR1 and CDR2 are SGHRS and YFSETQ. Deletions cut 0 bases from V and 2 bases from J, with 6 bases between. This CDR3 has 14 amino acids. Based on the CDR3 plus reference TRBV5-1 and TRBJ2-1, the full variable domain is KAGVTQTPRYLIKTRGQQVTLSCSPISGHRSVSWYQQTPGQGLQFLFEYFSETQRNKGNFPGRFSGRQFSNSRSEMNVSTLELGDSALYLCASSLEQAYNEQFFGPGTRLTVL.

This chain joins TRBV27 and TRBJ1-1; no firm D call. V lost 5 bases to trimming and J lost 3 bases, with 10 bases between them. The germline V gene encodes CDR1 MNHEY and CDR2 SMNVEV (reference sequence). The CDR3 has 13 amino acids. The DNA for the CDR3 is TGTGCCAGCAGTCCCGGTCCGCACACTGAAGCTTTCTTT. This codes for CASSPGPHTEAFF.

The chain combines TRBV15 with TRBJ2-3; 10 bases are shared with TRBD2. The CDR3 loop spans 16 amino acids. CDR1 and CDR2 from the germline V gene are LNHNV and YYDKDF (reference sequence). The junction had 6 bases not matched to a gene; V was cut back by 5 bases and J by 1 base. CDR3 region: CATSLRGTSGTDTQYF. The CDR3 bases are TGTGCCACCAGCCTGCGAGGGACTAGCGGCACAGATACGCAGTATTTT.

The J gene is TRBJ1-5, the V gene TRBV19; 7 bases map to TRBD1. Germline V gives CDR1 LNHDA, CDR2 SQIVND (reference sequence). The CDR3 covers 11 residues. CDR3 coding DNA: TGTGCTACAGGGGGCAATCAGCCCCAGCATTTT. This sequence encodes CATGGNQPQHF.

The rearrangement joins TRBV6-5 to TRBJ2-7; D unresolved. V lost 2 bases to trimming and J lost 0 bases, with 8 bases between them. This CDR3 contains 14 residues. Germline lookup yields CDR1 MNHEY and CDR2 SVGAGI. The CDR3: CASSYGQNSYEQYF. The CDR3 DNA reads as TGTGCCAGCAGTTACGGGCAGAACTCCTACGAGCAGTACTTC.

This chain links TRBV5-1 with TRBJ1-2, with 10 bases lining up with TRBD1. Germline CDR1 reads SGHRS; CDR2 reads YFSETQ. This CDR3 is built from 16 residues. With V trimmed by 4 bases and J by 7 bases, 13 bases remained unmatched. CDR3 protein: CASSIAGTGDSSGYTF. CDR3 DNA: TGCGCCAGCAGCATCGCCGGGACAGGGGATAGTAGTGGCTACACCTTC.

CDR3 sequence reads: CASSPTGQGRNEQYF. The CDR3 bases are TGTGCCAGCAGCCCCACCGGACAGGGGAGGAACGAGCAGTACTTC. This chain connects TRBV9 to TRBJ2-7, with 9 bases lining up with TRBD1. Germline CDR1 is SGDLS and CDR2 is YYNGEE. The CDR3 contains 15 residues. After removal of 4 bases from V and 5 bases from J, the junction contained 10 bases not matched to a gene.

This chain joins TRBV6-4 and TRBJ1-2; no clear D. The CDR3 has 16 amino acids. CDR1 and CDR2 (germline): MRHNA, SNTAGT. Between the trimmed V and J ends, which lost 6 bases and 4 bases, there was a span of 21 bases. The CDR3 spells CASRPPQSTEPYGYTF. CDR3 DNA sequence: TGTGCCAGCAGACCCCCTCAGTCCACGGAGCCCTATGGCTACACCTTC.

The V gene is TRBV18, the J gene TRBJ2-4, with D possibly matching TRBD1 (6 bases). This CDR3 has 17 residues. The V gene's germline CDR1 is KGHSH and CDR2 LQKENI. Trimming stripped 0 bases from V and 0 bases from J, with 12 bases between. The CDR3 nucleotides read TGTGCCAGCTCACCACCGGGGGCTGACCTAGCCAAAAACATTCAGTACTTC. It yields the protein CASSPPGADLAKNIQYF.

The CDR3 sequence: CASSLSRNIQYF. The CDR3 DNA reads TGTGCCAGCAGCTTATCCCGGAACATTCAGTACTTC. The V call is TRBV11-2, the J call TRBJ2-4; D unresolved. Germline CDR1 reads SGHAT; CDR2 reads FQNNGV. The CDR3 loop spans 12 amino acids. With 2 bases removed from V and 7 bases from J, the gap between germline ends came to 6 bases.